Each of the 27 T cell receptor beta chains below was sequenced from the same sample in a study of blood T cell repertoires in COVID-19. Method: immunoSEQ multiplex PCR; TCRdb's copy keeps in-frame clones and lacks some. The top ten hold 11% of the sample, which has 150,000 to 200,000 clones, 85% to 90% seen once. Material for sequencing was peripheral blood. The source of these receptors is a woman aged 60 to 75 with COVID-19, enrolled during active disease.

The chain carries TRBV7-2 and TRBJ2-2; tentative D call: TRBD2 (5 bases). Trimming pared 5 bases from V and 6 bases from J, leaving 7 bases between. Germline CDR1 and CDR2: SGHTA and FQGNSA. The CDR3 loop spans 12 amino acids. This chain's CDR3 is CASSRGSGELFF. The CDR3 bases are TGTGCCAGCAGCCGAGGGTCCGGGGAGCTGTTTTTT.

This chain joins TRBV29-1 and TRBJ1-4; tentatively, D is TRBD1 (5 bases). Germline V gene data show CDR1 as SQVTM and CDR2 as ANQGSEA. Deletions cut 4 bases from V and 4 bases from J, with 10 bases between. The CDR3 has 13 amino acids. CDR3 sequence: CSVAGGNNEKLFF. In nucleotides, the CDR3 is TGCAGCGTTGCGGGGGGAAATAATGAAAAACTGTTTTTT.

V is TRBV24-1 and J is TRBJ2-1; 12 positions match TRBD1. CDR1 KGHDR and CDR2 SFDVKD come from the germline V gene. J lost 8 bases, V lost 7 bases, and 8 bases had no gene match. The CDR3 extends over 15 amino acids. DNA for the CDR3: TGTGCCACCAGCCGGGGACAGGGGGCTTTAGATGAGCAGTTCTTC. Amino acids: CATSRGQGALDEQFF.

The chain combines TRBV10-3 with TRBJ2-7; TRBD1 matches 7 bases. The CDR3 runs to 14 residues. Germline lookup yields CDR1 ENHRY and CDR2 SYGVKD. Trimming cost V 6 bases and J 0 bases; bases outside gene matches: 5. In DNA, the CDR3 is TGTGCCATCAGCCAGACAGGGATCTCCTACGAGCAGTACTTC. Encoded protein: CAISQTGISYEQYF.

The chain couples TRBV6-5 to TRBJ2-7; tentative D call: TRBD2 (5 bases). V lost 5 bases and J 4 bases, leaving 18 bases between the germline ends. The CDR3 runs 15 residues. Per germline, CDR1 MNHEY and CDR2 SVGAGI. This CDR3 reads CASSPDGSSLYEQYF. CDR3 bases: TGTGCCAGCAGTCCGGATGGGAGCTCGTTATACGAGCAGTACTTC.

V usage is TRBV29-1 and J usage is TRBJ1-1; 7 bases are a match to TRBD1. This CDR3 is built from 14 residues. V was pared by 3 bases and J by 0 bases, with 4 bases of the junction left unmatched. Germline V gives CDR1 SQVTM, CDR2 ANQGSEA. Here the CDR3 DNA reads TGCAGCGTTGAGACAGGGAGCATGAACACTGAAGCTTTCTTT. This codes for CSVETGSMNTEAFF.

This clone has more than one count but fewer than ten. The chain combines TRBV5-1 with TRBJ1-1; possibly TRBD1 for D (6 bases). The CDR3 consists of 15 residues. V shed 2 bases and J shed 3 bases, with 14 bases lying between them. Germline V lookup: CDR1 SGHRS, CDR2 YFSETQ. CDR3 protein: CASSLITGFDTEAFF. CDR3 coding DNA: TGCGCCAGCAGCTTAATAACAGGGTTTGACACTGAAGCTTTCTTT.

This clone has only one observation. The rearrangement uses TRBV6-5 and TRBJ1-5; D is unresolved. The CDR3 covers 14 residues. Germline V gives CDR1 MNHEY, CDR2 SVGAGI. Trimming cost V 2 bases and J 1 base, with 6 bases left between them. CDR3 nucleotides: TGTGCCAGCAGTTACGGCCCCAGCAATCAGCCCCAGCATTTT. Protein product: CASSYGPSNQPQHF.

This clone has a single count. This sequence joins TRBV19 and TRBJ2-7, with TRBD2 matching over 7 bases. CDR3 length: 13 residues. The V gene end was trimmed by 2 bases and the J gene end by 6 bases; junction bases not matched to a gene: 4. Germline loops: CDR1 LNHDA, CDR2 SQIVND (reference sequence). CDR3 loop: CASSISGGFEQYF. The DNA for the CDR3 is TGTGCCAGTAGTATATCGGGAGGTTTCGAGCAGTACTTC.

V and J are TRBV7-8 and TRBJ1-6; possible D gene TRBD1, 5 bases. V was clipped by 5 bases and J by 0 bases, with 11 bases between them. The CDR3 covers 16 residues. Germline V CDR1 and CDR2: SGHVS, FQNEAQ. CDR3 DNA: TGTGCCAGCAGCCCACGGGGGAGCTCCTATAATTCACCCCTCCACTTT. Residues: CASSPRGSSYNSPLHF.

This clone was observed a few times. CDR3 loop: CAISEGRQANTEAFF. CDR3 sequence (DNA): TGTGCCATCAGTGAGGGGAGACAGGCGAACACTGAAGCTTTCTTT. The V and J genes are TRBV10-3 and TRBJ1-1, with D possibly TRBD1 on 6 matching bases. Germline V gene lookup returns CDR1 ENHRY and CDR2 SYGVKD. This CDR3 comprises 15 residues. V dropped 2 bases and J dropped 1 base, with 11 bases sitting between them.

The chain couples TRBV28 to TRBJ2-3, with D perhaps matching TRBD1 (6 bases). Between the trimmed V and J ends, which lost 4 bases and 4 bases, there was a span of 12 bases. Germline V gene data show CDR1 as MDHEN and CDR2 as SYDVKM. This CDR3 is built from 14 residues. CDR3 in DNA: TGTGCCAGCAGTTCATCAGGGGCGGCAGATACGCAGTATTTT. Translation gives CASSSSGAADTQYF.

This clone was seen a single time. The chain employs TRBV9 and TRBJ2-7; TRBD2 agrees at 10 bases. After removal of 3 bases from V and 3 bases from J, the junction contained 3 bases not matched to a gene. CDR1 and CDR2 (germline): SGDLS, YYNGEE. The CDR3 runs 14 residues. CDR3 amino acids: CASSGQREGYEQYF. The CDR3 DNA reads TGTGCCAGCAGCGGACAGCGGGAGGGCTACGAGCAGTACTTC.

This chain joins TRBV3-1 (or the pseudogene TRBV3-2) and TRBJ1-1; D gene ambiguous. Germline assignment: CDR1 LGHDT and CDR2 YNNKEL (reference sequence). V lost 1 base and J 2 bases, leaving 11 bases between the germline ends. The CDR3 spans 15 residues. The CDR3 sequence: CASSQAEGRNTEAFF. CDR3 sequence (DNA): TGTGCCAGCAGCCAAGCGGAGGGTCGAAACACTGAAGCTTTCTTT.

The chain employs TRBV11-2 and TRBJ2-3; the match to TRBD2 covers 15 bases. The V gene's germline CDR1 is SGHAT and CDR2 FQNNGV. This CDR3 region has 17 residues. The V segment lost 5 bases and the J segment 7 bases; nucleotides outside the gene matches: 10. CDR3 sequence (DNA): TGTGCCAGCAGCCAGACTCCCGGGACTAGCGGGGGGAATACGCAGTATTTT. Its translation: CASSQTPGTSGGNTQYF.

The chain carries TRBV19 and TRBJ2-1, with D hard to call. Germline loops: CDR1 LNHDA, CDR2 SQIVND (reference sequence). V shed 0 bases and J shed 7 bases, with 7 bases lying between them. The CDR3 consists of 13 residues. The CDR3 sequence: CASSIEEFNEQFF. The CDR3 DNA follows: TGTGCCAGTAGTATAGAAGAGTTTAATGAGCAGTTCTTC.

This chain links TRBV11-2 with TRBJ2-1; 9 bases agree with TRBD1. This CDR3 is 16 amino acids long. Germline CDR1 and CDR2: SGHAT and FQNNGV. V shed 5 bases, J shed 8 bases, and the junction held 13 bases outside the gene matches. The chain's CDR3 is CASSKWTGDGFDEQFF. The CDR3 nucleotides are TGTGCCAGCAGCAAATGGACAGGGGATGGTTTCGATGAGCAGTTCTTC.

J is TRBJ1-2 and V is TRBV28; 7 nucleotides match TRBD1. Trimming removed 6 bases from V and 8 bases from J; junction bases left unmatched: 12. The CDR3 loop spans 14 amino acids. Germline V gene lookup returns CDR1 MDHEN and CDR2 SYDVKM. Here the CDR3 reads CASRWNRGSEGYTF. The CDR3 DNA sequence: TGTGCCAGCAGATGGAACAGGGGATCAGAAGGCTACACCTTC.

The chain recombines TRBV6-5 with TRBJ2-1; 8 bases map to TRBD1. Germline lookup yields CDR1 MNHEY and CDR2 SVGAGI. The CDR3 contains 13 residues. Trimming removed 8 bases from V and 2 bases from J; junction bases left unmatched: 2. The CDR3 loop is CASSQGAYNEQFF. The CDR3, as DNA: TGTGCCAGCTCACAGGGGGCCTACAATGAGCAGTTCTTC.

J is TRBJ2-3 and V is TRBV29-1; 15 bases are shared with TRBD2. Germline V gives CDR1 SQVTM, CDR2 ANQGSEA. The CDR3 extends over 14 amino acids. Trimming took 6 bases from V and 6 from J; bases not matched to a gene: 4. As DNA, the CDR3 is TGCAGCGTAGGGACTAGCGGGAGGCCGGATACGCAGTATTTT. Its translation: CSVGTSGRPDTQYF.

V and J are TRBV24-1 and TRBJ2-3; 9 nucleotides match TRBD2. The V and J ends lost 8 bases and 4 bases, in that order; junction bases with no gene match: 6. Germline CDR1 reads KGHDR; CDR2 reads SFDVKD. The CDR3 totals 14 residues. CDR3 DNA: TGTGCCACCACCGGCGGGAGGGCCCCAGATACGCAGTATTTT. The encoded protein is CATTGGRAPDTQYF.

CDR3 coding DNA: TGTGCCAGCAGCCAATCGGACAGGGATGGTAAAGAGACCCAGTACTTC. Its translation: CASSQSDRDGKETQYF. The chain uses TRBV3-1 (or the pseudogene TRBV3-2) and TRBJ2-5; 8 positions match TRBD1. The CDR3 loop spans 16 amino acids. V trimming: 2 bases; J trimming: 3 bases; junction bases outside the gene matches: 8. The V gene's germline CDR1 is LGHDT and CDR2 YNNKEL (reference sequence).

CDR3 sequence reads: CASSQSDSGRETQYF. In DNA form, the CDR3 reads TGTGCCAGCAGTCAGTCGGATAGCGGGAGAGAGACCCAGTACTTC. The rearrangement links TRBV28 to TRBJ2-5, with 9 bases lining up with TRBD2. Germline V gene sequence: CDR1 MDHEN, CDR2 SYDVKM. V shed 5 bases, J shed 4 bases, and the junction held 8 bases outside the gene matches. The CDR3 runs to 15 residues.

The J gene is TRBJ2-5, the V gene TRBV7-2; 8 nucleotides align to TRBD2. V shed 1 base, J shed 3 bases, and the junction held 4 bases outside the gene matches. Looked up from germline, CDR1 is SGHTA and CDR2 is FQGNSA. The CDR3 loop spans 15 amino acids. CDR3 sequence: CASSLVGRAEETQYF. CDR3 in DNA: TGTGCCAGCAGCTTAGTCGGGAGGGCCGAAGAGACCCAGTACTTC.

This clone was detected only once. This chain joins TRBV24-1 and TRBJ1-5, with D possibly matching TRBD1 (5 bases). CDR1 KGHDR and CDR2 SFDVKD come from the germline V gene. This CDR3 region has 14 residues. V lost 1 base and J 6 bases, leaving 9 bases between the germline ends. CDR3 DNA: TGTGCCACCAGTGATTTCAGGGTGGCTCAGCCCCAGCATTTT. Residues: CATSDFRVAQPQHF.

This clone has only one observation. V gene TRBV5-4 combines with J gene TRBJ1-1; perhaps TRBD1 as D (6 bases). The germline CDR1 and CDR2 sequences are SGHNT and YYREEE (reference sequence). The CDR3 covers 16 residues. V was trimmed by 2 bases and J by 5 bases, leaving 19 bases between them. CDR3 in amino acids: CASSFGTGQRRTEAFF. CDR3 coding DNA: TGTGCCAGCAGCTTCGGAACAGGGCAAAGGCGGACTGAAGCTTTCTTT.

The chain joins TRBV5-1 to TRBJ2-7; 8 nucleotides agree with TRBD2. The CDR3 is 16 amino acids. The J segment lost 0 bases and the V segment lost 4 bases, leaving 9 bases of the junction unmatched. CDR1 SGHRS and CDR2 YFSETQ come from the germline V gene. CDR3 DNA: TGCGCCAGCAGCCCAGGACTAGCTCCTAGCTCCTACGAGCAGTACTTC. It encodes CASSPGLAPSSYEQYF. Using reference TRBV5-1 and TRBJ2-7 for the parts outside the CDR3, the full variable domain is KAGVTQTPRYLIKTRGQQVTLSCSPISGHRSVSWYQQTPGQGLQFLFEYFSETQRNKGNFPGRFSGRQFSNSRSEMNVSTLELGDSALYLCASSPGLAPSSYEQYFGPGTRLTVT.